This T cell receptor beta chain was documented in a study of glioma-infiltrating T cells. Using RNA template, CDR3s of TCR alpha and beta were amplified with iRepertoire arm-PCR. One-step reverse transcription and amplification started from around 100-400 ng of tissue mRNA or PBMC total RNA. TCRdb re-analysed the multiplex PCR reads in MiXCR, keeping a single row per CDR3 protein. The data show roughly 120,000 distinct CDR3 sequences, approximately 25% seen once. This CDR3 is built from 12 residues. Per the germline V gene, CDR1 is MDHEN and CDR2 is SYDVKM. Study findings and constraints: Tissue-blood divergence was below expectation in non-neoplastic patients, above in gliomas. Only very few CDR3 sequences appeared in both tissue and blood.

In this sample, this clonotype turned up a few times. As yet, its antigen is unknown. This clone may be a read error of a much larger clone one base away. This TCR was recovered from a human donor with low-grade glioma or glioblastoma, undergoing nonglioma brain surgery, or in good health (not recorded which). Sequenced input: glioma tissue, nonneoplastic brain tissue, or PBMCs (not recorded which). V is TRBV28 and J is TRBJ2-5, with D uncertain. CDR3 in DNA: TGTGCCAACAGTCCGACGGCCCAGACCCAGTACTTC. Amino acid sequence: CANSPTAQTQYF.